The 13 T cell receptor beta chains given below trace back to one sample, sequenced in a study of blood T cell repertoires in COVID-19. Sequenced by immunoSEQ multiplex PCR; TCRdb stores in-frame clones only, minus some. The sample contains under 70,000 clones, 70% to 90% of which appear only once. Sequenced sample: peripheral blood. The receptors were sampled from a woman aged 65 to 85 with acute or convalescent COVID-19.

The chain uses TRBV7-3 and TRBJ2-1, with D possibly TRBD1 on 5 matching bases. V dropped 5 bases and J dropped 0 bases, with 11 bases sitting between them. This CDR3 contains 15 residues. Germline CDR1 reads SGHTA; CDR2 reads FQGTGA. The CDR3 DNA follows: TGTGCCAGCAGCCCAAGGGGCAGCTCCTACAATGAGCAGTTCTTC. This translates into CASSPRGSSYNEQFF.

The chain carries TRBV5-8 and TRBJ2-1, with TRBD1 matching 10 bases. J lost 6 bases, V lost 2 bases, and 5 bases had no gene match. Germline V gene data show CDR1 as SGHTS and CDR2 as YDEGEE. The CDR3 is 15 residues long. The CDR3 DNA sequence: TGTGCCAGCAGCTTCGGGACAGGGGCGATCAATGAGCAGTTCTTC. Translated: CASSFGTGAINEQFF.

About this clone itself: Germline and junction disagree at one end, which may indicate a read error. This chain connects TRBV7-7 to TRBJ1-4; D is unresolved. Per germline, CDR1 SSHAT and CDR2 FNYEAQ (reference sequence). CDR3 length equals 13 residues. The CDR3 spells CASSPSEGEKLFF. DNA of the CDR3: TGTGCTAGCAGCCCGAGTGAGGGAGAAAAACTGTTTTTT.

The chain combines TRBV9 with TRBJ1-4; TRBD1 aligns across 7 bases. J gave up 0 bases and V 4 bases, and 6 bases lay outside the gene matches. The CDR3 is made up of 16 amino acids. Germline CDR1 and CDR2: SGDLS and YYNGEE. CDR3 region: CASSTGDTSTNEKLFF. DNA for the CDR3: TGTGCCAGCAGCACAGGGGACACCTCAACTAATGAAAAACTGTTTTTT. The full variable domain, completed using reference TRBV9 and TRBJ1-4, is DSGVTQTPKHLITATGQRVTLRCSPRSGDLSVYWYQQSLDQGLQFLIQYYNGEERAKGNILERFSAQQFPDLHSELNLSSLELGDSALYFCASSTGDTSTNEKLFFGSGTQLSVL.

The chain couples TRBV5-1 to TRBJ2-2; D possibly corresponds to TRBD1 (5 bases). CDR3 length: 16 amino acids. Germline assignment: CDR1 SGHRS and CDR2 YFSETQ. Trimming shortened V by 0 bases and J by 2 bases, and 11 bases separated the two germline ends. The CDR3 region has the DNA TGCGCCAGCAGCTTGGGGGCAGGGTTTAACACCGGGGAGCTGTTTTTT. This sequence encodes CASSLGAGFNTGELFF.

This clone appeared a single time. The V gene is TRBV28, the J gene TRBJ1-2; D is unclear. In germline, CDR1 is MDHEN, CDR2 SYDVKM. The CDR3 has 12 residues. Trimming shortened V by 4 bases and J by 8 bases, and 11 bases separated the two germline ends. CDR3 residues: CASSSTREGYTF. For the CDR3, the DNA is TGTGCCAGCAGTTCAACCCGAGAAGGCTACACCTTC.

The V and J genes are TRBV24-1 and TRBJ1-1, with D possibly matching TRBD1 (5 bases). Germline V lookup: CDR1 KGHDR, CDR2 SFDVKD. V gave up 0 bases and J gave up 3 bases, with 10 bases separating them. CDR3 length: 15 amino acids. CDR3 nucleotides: TGTGCCACCAGTGATTTGGCAGGGTACTACACTGAAGCTTTCTTT. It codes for CATSDLAGYYTEAFF.

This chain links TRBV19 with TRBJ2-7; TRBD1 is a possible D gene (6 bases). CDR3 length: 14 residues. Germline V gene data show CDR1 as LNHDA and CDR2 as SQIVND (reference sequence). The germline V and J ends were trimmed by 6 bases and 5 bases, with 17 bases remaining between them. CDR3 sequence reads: CASSPQGFNHEQYF. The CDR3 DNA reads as TGTGCCAGTAGCCCTCAGGGGTTCAATCACGAGCAGTACTTC.

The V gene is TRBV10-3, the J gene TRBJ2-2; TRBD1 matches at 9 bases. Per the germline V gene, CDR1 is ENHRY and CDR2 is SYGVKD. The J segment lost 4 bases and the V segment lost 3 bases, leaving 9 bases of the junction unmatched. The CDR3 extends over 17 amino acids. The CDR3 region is CAISDTRQGDFTGELFF. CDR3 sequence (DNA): TGTGCCATCAGTGATACGCGACAGGGGGATTTCACCGGGGAGCTGTTTTTT.

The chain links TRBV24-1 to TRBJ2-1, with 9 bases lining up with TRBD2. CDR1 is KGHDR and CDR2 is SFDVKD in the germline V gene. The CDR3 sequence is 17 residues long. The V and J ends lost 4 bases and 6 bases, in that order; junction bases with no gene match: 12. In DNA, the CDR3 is TGTGCCACCAGTGACCCTACTGTTAGCGGGGGCGGCAATGAGCAGTTCTTC. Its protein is CATSDPTVSGGGNEQFF.

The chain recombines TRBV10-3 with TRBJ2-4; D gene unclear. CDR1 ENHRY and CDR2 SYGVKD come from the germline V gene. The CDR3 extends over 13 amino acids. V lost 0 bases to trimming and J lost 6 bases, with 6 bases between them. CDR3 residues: CAISESTRNIQYF. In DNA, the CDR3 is TGTGCCATCAGTGAGTCAACTCGAAACATTCAGTACTTC.

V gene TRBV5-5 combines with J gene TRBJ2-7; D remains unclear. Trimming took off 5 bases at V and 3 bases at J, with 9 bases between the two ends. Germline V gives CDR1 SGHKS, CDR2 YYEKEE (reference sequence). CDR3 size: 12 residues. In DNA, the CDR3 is TGTGCCAGCAGTTTTGTTAACTACGAGCAGTACTTC. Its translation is CASSFVNYEQYF.

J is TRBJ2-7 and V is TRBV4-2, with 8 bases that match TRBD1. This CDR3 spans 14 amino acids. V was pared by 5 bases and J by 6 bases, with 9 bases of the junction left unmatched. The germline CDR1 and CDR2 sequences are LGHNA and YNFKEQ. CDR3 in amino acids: CASSEVSTGGEQYF. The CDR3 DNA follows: TGTGCCAGCAGCGAAGTGTCCACAGGGGGCGAGCAGTACTTC.